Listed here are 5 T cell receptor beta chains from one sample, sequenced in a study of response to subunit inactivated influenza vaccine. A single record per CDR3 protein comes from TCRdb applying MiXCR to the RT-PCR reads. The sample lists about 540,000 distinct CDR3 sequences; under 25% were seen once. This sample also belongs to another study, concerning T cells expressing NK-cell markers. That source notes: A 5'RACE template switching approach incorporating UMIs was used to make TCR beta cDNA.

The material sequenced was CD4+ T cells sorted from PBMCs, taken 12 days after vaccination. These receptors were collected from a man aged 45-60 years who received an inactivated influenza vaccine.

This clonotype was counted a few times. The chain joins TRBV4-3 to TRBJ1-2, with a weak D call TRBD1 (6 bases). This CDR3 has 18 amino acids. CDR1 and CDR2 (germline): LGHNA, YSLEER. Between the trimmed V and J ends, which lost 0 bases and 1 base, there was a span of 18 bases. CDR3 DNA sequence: TGCGCCAGCAGCCAAGATGTGGGGGCAGCACGCCTTAACTATGGCTACACCTTC. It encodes CASSQDVGAARLNYGYTF.

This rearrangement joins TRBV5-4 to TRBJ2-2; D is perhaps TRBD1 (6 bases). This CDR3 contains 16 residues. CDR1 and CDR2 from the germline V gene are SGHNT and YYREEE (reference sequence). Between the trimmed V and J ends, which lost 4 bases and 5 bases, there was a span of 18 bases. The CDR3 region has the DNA TGTGCCAGCAGCCGAATTATACAGGGCCAAACCGGGGAGCTGTTTTTT. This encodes CASSRIIQGQTGELFF.

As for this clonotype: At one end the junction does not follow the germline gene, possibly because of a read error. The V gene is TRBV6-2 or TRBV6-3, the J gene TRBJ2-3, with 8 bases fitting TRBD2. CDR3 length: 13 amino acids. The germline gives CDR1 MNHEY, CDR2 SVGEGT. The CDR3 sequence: CASSLPGGTPRDF. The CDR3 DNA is TGTGCCAGCAGCCTCCCGGGGGGGACCCCCCGGGATTTT.

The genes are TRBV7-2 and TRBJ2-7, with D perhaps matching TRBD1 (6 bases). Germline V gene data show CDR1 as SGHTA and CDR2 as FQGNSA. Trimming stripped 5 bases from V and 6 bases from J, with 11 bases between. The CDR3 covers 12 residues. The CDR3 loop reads CASSVTGFEQYF. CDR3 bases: TGTGCCAGCAGCGTCACAGGGTTCGAGCAGTACTTC.

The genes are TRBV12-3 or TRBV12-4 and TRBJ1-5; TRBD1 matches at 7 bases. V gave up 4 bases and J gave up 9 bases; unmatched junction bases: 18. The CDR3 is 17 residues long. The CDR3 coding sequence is TGTGCCAGCAGTTCCAAAGGCCATGGACAGGCGGAATGGCCCCAGCATTTT. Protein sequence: CASSSKGHGQAEWPQHF.